This T cell receptor (beta chain) was captured in a study of blood T cell repertoires in COVID-19. V dropped 7 bases and J dropped 7 bases, with 10 bases sitting between them. This CDR3 is built from 11 residues. Seattle patient enrollment occurred during active infection, with longitudinal follow-up thereafter. Under the authors' procedure: Reference gene primer amplification gave estimated nucleated cell counts. The table came from immunoSEQ multiplex PCR; TCRdb's copy has only in-frame clones and leaves some out. The V and J calls and the clone size are those of that table, but D and trimming were determined from the DNA. The data hold 120,000 or so clones, with roughly 90% observed a single time.

This receptor was obtained from a woman aged 60-75 years with COVID-19, enrolled during active disease. V and J are TRBV12-3 or TRBV12-4 and TRBJ1-1; D gene unclear. The specimen was peripheral blood. The CDR3 coding sequence is TGTGCCAGCACAGACACCTATGAAGCTTTCTTT. Its protein is CASTDTYEAFF.